This entry lists 5 T cell receptor beta chains sequenced from one sample in a study of siplizumab effects on memory and regulatory T cells. The data were produced by immunoSEQ multiplex PCR, yet TCRdb's version contains in-frame clones alone and is incomplete. The data hold roughly 50,000 clones, with 93% observed a single time. Specimen: CD8+ T cells sorted from blood. The receptor set was obtained from a human donor in good health.

The chain carries TRBV7-9 and TRBJ2-7; no clear D gene. CDR3 length: 11 residues. Trimming left V 5 bases short and J 3 bases short, with 5 bases between. Germline V lookup: CDR1 SEHNR, CDR2 FQNEAQ (reference sequence). This chain's CDR3 is CASSRNYEQYF. DNA for the CDR3: TGTGCCAGCAGCCGAAACTACGAGCAGTACTTC.

The gene calls are TRBV28 and TRBJ2-7; the D gene is possibly TRBD1 (5 bases). Germline V gene lookup returns CDR1 MDHEN and CDR2 SYDVKM. The ends were cut back, 3 bases at V and 0 bases at J, with 12 bases in the middle. The CDR3 runs 15 residues. The DNA for the CDR3 is TGTGCCAGCAGTTTTGGAAGCGACAGCTCCTACGAGCAGTACTTC. This encodes CASSFGSDSSYEQYF.

The V gene is TRBV5-1, the J gene TRBJ1-1, with 12 bases fitting TRBD1. Germline V gene lookup returns CDR1 SGHRS and CDR2 YFSETQ. The CDR3 is made up of 15 amino acids. The V gene end was trimmed by 4 bases and the J gene end by 1 base; junction bases not matched to a gene: 2. CDR3 sequence reads: CASSAGQGANTEAFF. The CDR3 nucleotides read TGCGCCAGCAGCGCGGGACAGGGGGCGAACACTGAAGCTTTCTTT.

As DNA, the CDR3 is TGTGCCAGTAGTATGACAGTTGGCTACGAGCAGTACTTC. Its protein is CASSMTVGYEQYF. The V gene is TRBV19, the J gene TRBJ2-7, with TRBD1 as a possible D gene (5 bases). The CDR3 sequence is 13 residues long. V was shortened by 3 bases and J by 3 bases, with 9 bases between the two germline ends. Germline V CDR1 and CDR2: LNHDA, SQIVND (reference sequence).

The chain employs TRBV7-6 and TRBJ2-2, with 7 bases aligning to TRBD2. In germline, CDR1 is SGHVS, CDR2 FNYEAQ. V lost 4 bases, J lost 5 bases, and 7 bases stayed unmatched. This CDR3 is built from 15 residues. The CDR3 sequence is CASSSLAVGTGELFF. For the CDR3, the DNA is TGTGCCAGCAGCTCCCTAGCGGTCGGGACCGGGGAGCTGTTTTTT.